This T cell receptor beta chain was obtained from a study of T cell responses to AZD1222 COVID-19 vaccine. Background on the study: Pooling of second doses given at about 4 or about 12 weeks was done.

TCRdb's copy holds only in-frame clones and misses some; the assay was immunoSEQ multiplex PCR. In the table there are tens of thousands of clones, roughly nine tenths of which are singletons. The CDR3 sequence is 13 residues long. The V gene's germline CDR1 is SGHKS and CDR2 YYEKEE (reference sequence). Trimming stripped 3 bases from V and 1 base from J, with 7 bases between. Regarding the study as a whole: Baseline seropositivity characterized only a handful of AZD1222 recipients. Sampling that yielded the repertoires occurred only after the peak T cell response. Donors were mostly white British, more females; clonal diversity possibly underestimated.

As regards this clone: Its antigen is as yet unknown.

The sequence was obtained from an adult in good health. The sequences come from peripheral blood, collected on day 0 of AZD1222 vaccination. The rearrangement links TRBV5-5 to TRBJ2-5, with D maybe TRBD2 (6 bases). Here the CDR3 DNA reads TGTGCCAGCAGCTCGACTAGCCAAGAGACCCAGTACTTC. It is translated as CASSSTSQETQYF. Supplemented by reference TRBV5-5 and TRBJ2-5, the full variable domain reads DAGVTQSPTHLIKTRGQQVTLRCSPISGHKSVSWYQQVLGQGPQFIFQYYEKEERGRGNFPDRFSARQFPNYSSELNVNALLLGDSALYLCASSSTSQETQYFGPGTRLLVL.